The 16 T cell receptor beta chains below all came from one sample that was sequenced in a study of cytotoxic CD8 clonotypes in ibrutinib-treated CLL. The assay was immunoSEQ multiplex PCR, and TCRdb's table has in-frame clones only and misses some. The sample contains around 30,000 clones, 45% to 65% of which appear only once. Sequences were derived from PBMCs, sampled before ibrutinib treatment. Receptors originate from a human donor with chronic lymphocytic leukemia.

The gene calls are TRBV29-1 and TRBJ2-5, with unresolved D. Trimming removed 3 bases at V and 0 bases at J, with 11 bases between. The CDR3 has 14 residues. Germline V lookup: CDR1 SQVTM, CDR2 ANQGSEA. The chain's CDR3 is CSVEAQAYQETQYF. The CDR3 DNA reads TGCAGCGTTGAGGCGCAGGCGTACCAAGAGACCCAGTACTTC.

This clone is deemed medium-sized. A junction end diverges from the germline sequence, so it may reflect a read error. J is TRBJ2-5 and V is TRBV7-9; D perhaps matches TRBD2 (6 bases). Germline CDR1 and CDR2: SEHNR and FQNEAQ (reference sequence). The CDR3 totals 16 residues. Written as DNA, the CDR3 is TGTGCCAGCAGCTTCCGGTTGGGACTGTCCCAAGGGACCCAGTACTTC. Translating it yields CASSFRLGLSQGTQYF.

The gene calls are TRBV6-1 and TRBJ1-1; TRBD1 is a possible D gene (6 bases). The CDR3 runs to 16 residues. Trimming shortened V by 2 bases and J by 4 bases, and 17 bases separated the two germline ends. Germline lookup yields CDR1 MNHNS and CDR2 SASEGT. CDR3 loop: CASSERAGVFITEAFF. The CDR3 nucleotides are TGTGCCAGCAGTGAACGGGCAGGGGTGTTTATCACTGAAGCTTTCTTT.

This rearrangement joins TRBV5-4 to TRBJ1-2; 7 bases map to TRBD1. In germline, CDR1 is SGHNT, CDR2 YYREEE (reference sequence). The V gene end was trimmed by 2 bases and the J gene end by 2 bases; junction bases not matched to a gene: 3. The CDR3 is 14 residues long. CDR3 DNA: TGTGCCAGCAGCTTAACGGACAGGAACTATGGCTACACCTTC. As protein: CASSLTDRNYGYTF. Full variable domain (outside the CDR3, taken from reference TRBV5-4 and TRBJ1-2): ETGVTQSPTHLIKTRGQQVTLRCSSQSGHNTVSWYQQALGQGPQFIFQYYREEENGRGNFPPRFSGLQFPNYSSELNVNALELDDSALYLCASSLTDRNYGYTFGSGTRLTVV.

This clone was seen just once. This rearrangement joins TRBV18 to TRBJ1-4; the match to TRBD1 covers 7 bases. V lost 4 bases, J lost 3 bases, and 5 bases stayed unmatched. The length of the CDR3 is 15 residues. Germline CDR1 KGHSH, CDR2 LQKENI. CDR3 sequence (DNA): TGTGCCAGCTCACGCGACAGGGCATCTAATGAAAAACTGTTTTTT. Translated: CASSRDRASNEKLFF.

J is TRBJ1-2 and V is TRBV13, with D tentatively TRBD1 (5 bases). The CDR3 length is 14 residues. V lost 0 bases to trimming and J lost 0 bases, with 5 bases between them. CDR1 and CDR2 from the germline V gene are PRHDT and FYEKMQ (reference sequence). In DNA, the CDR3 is TGTGCCAGCAGCTTAGGGGGGGCTAACTATGGCTACACCTTC. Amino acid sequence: CASSLGGANYGYTF.

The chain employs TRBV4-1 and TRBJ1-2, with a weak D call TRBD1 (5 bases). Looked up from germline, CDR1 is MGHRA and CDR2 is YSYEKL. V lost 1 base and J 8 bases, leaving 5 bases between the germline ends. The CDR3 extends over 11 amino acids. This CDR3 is CASSQGGGYTF. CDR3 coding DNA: TGCGCCAGCAGCCAAGGGGGGGGCTACACCTTC.

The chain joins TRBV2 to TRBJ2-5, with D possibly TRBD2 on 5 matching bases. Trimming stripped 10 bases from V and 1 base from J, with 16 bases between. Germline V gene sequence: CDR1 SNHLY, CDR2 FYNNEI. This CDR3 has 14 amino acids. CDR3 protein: CATRELASQETQYF. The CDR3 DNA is TGTGCCACCCGGGAACTTGCCTCCCAAGAGACCCAGTACTTC.

CDR3 sequence reads: CSVELPAAKVSSGRATDTQYF. As DNA, the CDR3 is TGCAGCGTTGAACTCCCGGCAGCCAAAGTTTCTAGCGGGAGGGCCACAGATACGCAGTATTTT. The J gene is TRBJ2-3, the V gene TRBV29-1; 12 bases line up with TRBD2. This CDR3 contains 21 residues. Germline V gene lookup returns CDR1 SQVTM and CDR2 ANQGSEA. After removal of 2 bases from V and 2 bases from J, the junction contained 20 bases not matched to a gene.

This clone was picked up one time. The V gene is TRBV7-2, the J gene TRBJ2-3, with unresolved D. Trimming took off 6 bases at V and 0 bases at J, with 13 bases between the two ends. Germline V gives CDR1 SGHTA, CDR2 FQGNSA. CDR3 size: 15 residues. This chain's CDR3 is CASRGTWLSTDTQYF. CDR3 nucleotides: TGTGCCAGCAGAGGCACGTGGTTAAGCACAGATACGCAGTATTTT. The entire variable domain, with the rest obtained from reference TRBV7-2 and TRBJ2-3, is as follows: GAGVSQSPSNKVTEKGKDVELRCDPISGHTALYWYRQSLGQGLEFLIYFQGNSAPDKSGLPSDRFSAERTGGSVSTLTIQRTQQEDSAVYLCASRGTWLSTDTQYFGPGTRLTVL.

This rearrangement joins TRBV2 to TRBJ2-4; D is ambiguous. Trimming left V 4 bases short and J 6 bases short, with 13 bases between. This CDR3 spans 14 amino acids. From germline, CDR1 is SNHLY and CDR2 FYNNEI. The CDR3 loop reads CASSGFVGLNIQYF. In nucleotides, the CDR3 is TGTGCCAGCAGTGGGTTCGTGGGGTTAAACATTCAGTACTTC.

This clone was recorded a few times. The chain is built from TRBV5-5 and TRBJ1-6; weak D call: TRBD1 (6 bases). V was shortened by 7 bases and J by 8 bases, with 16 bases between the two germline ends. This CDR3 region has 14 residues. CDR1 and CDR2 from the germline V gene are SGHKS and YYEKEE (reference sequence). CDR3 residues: CASGIQGSDSPLHF. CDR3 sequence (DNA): TGTGCCAGCGGCATCCAGGGGAGTGATTCACCCCTCCACTTT.

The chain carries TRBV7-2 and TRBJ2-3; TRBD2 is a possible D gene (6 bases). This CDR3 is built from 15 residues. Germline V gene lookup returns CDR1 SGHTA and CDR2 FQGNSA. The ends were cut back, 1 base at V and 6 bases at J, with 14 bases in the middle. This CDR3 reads CASSLVHQSGDTQYF. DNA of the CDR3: TGTGCCAGCAGCTTAGTCCACCAAAGCGGGGATACGCAGTATTTT. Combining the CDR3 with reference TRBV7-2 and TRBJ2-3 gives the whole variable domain GAGVSQSPSNKVTEKGKDVELRCDPISGHTALYWYRQSLGQGLEFLIYFQGNSAPDKSGLPSDRFSAERTGGSVSTLTIQRTQQEDSAVYLCASSLVHQSGDTQYFGPGTRLTVL.

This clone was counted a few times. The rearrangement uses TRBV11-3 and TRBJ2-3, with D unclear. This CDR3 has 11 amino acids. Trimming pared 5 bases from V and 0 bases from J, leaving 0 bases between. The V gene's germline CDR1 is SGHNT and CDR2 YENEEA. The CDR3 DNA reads TGTGCCAGCAGCAGCACAGATACGCAGTATTTT. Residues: CASSSTDTQYF.

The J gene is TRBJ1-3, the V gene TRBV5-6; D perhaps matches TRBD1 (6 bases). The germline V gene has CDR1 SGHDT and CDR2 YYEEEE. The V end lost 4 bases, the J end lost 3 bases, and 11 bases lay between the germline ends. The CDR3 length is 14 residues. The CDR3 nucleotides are TGTGCCAGCAGCGAAATCAGGGGTGGAAACACCATATATTTT. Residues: CASSEIRGGNTIYF.

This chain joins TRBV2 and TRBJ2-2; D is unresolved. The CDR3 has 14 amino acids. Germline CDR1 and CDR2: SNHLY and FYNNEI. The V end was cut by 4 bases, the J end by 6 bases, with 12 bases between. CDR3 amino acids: CASSVLVGSGELFF. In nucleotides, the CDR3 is TGTGCCAGCAGTGTCTTAGTAGGGTCCGGGGAGCTGTTTTTT.